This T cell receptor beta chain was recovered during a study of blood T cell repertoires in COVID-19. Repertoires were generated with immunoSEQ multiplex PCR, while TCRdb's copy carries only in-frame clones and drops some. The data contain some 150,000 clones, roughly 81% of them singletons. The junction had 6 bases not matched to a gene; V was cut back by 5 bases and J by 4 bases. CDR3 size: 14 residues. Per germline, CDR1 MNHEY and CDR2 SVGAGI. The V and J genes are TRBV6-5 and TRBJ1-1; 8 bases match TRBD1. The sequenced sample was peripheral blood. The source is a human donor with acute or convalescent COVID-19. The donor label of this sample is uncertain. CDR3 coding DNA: TGTGCCAGCAGTAAGGACAGGGTATTCACTGAAGCTTTCTTT. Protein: CASSKDRVFTEAFF.